The clone carrying this TCR beta chain appeared many times. Antigen unknown. The source of the sample is a study of T-cell reconstitution after alpha-beta-depleted transplantation in children. Study-wide points: By one year post-transplant, T-cell counts and diversity largely arose from T cells that were newly produced. As was reported, about two months after transplant, alpha-beta T cells came from several hundred expanded graft clones. After transplant, high TCRbeta diversity at day 60 in some patients arose from surviving recipient T cells and thymic progenitors.

CDR3 length equals 13 residues. The V segment lost 6 bases and the J segment 6 bases; nucleotides outside the gene matches: 5. Unique molecular identifiers were built into the TCRbeta library. TCRdb used MiXCR to reprocess the PCR reads, holding one entry per CDR3 protein. The sample yields about 440,000 distinct CDR3 sequences, over 40% seen once. Sequenced here: PBMCs, sampled before TCRalphabeta/CD19-depleted stem cell transplant. The sequence came from a girl aged 2 to 9 with aplastic anemia, due to receive a stem cell transplant. The chain couples TRBV12-3 or TRBV12-4 to TRBJ1-2; 9 bases line up with TRBD1. The CDR3 nucleotides read TGTGCCAGCAGGCCACAGGGGGCTCATGGCTACACCTTC. Its protein product is CASRPQGAHGYTF.